The T cell receptor (beta chain) under discussion was sequenced for a study of cytomegalovirus exposure and HLA in healthy donors. The CDR3 extends over 13 amino acids. Deletions cut 6 bases from V and 0 bases from J, with 9 bases between. Per the germline V gene, CDR1 is MGHDK and CDR2 is SYGVNS. Amplification used 60 Vbeta primers and 13 Jbeta primers. Produced via immunoSEQ multiplex PCR; TCRdb's table is partial and in-frame only. In the table there are 310,000 or so clones, 85% to 90% of which are singletons. The clonotype comes from a woman between 18 and 29 years old in good health and CMV-seronegative. Material for sequencing was PBMCs. V usage is TRBV25-1 and J usage is TRBJ2-7; possibly TRBD1 for D (5 bases). CDR3 residues: CASSRVYSYEQYF. The CDR3 nucleotides read TGTGCCAGCAGCAGGGTATACTCCTACGAGCAGTACTTC.